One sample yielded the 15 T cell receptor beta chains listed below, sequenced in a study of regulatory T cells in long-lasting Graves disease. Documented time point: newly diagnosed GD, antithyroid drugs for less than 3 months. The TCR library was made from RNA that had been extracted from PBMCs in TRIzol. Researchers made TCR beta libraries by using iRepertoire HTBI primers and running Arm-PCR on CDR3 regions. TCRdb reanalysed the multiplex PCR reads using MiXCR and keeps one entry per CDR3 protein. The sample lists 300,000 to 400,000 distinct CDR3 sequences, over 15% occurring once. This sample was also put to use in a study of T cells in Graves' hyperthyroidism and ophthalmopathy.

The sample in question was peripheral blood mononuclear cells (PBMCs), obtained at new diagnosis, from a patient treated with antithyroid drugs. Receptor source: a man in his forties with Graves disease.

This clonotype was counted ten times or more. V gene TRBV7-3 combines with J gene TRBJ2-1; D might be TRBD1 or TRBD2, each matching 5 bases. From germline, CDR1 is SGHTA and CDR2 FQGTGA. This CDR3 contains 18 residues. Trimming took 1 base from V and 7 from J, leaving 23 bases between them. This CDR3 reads CASSLRGRWGYGENEQFF. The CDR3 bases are TGTGCCAGCAGCTTAAGGGGTCGTTGGGGGTATGGGGAGAATGAGCAGTTCTTC.

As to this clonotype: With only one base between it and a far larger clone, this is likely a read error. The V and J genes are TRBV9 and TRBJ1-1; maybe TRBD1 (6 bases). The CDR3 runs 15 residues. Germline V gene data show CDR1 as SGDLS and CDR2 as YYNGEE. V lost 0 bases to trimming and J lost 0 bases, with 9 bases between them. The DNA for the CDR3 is TGTGCCAGCAGCGTAGCGGGGACACTGAACACTGAAGCTTTCTTT. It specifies CASSVAGTLNTEAFF. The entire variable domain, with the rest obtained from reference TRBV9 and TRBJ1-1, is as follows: DSGVTQTPKHLITATGQRVTLRCSPRSGDLSVYWYQQSLDQGLQFLIQYYNGEERAKGNILERFSAQQFPDLHSELNLSSLELGDSALYFCASSVAGTLNTEAFFGQGTRLTVV.

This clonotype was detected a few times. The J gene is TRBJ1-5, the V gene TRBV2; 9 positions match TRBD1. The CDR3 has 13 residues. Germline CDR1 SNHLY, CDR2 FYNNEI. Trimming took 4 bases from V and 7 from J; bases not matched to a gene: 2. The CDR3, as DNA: TGTGCCAGCAGTGGACAGGGGGTACAGCCCCAGCATTTT. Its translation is CASSGQGVQPQHF. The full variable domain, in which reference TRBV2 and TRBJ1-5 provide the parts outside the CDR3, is EPEVTQTPSHQVTQMGQEVILRCVPISNHLYFYWYRQILGQKVEFLVSFYNNEISEKSEIFDDQFSVERPDGSNFTLKIRSTKLEDSAMYFCASSGQGVQPQHFGDGTRLSIL.

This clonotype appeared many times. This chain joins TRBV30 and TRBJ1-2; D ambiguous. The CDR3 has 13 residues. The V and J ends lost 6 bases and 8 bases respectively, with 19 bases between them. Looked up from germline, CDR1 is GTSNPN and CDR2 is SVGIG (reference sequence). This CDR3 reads CACAATGFSGYTF. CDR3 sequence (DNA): TGTGCCTGCGCAGCGACTGGGTTCTCGGGCTACACCTTC.

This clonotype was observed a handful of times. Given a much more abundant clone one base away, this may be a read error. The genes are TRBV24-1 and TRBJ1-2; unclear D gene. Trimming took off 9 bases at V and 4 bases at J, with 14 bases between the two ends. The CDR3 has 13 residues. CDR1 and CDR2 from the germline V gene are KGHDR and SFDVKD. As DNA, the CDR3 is TGTGCCACCCAACAAGAGGCTGGCTATGGCTACACCTTC. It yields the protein CATQQEAGYGYTF.

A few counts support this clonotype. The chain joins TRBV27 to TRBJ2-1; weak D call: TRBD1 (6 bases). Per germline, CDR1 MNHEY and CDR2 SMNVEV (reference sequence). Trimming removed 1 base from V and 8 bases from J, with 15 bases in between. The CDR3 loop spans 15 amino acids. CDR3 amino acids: CASSLYQQGGDEQFF. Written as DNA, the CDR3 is TGTGCCAGCAGTTTATATCAACAGGGTGGCGATGAGCAGTTCTTC.

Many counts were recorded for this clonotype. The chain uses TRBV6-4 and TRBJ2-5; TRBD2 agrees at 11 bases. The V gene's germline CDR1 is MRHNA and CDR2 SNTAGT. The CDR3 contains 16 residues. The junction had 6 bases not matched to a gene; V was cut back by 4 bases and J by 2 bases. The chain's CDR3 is CASSGWTSGYQETQYF. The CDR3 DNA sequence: TGTGCCAGCAGTGGATGGACTAGCGGGTATCAAGAGACCCAGTACTTC.

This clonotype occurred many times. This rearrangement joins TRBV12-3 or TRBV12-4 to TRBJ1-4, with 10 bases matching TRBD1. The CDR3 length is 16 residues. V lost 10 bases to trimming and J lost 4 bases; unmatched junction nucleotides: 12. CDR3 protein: CATTSGTGVYNEKLFF. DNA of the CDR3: TGTGCCACCACTAGCGGGACAGGGGTCTATAATGAAAAACTGTTTTTT.

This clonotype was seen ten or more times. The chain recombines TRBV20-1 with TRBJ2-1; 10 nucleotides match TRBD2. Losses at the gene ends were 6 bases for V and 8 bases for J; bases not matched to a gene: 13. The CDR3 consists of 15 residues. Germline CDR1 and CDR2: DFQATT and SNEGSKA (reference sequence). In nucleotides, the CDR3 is TGCAGTGCGCCCATCGAGCGGGGGGGCTTCGATGAGCAGTTCTTC. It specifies CSAPIERGGFDEQFF.

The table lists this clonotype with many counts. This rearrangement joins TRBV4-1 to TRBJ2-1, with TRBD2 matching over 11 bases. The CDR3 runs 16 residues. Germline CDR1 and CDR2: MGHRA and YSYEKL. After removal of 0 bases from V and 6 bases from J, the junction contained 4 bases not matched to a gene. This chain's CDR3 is CASSQELAGDFNEQFF. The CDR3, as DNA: TGCGCCAGCAGCCAAGAACTAGCGGGGGATTTCAATGAGCAGTTCTTC.

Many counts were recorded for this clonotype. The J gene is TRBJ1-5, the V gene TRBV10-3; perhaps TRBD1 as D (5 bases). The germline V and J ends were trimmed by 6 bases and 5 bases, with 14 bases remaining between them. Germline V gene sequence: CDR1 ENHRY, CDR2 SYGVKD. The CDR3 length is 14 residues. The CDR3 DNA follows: TGTGCCATCAGCACAGGTGGGGGGGATCAGCCCCAGCATTTT. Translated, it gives CAISTGGGDQPQHF.

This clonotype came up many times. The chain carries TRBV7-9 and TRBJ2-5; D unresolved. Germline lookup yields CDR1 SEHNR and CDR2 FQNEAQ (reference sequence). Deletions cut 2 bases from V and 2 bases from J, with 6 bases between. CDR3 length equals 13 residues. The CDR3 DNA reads TGTGCCAGCAGCTTAATAGTTCAAGAGACCCAGTACTTC. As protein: CASSLIVQETQYF.

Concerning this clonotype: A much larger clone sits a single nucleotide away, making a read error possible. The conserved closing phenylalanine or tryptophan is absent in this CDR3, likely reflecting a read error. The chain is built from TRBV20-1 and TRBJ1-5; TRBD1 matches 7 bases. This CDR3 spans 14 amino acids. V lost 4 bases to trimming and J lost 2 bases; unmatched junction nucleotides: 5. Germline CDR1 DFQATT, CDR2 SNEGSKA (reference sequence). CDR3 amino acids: CSATFTGGNQPQHL. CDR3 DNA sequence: TGCAGTGCTACATTTACAGGGGGCAATCAGCCCCAGCATCTT.

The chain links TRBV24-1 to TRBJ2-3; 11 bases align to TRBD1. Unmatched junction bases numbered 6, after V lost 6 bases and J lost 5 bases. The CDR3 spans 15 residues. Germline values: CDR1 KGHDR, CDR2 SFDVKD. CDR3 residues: CATSPRDRGGDTQYF. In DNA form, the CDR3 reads TGTGCCACCAGTCCCCGGGACAGGGGGGGAGATACGCAGTATTTT.

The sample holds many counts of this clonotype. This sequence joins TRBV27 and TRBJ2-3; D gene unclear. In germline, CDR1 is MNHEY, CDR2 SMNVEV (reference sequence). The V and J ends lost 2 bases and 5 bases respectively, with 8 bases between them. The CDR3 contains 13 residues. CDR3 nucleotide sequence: TGTGCCAGCAGTTTAAGGCTCCAAGATACGCAGTATTTT. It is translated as CASSLRLQDTQYF.